This TCR beta chain was identified during a study of beta chain features in type 1 diabetes. Study-level results: All four CD4+ subsets from Type 1 diabetes patients carried moderately but significantly shorter TCRB CDR3s.

Concerning this clone itself: What it binds is unknown.

Expressed TCRB transcripts were sequenced after all isolated RNA was converted to cDNA. Profiled with immunoSEQ multiplex PCR; TCRdb holds only in-frame clones, not every one. The repertoire includes about 400,000 clones, around an eighth of them detected once, and 0.01% sits in the top ten. This CDR3 has 15 residues. Germline V gene sequence: CDR1 SGHNT, CDR2 YYREEE (reference sequence). V shed 4 bases and J 5 bases; nucleotides not matched to a gene: 5. This TCR was recovered from a woman aged 18-29 years with type 1 diabetes. The chain couples TRBV5-4 to TRBJ2-7, with 14 nucleotides matching TRBD2. The sample taken for sequencing was naive CD4+ T cells from blood. The chain's CDR3 is CASSTRTSGRNEQYF. Here the CDR3 DNA reads TGTGCCAGCAGCACGAGGACTAGCGGGAGGAACGAGCAGTACTTC.